The entry below gives a single T cell receptor (beta chain) sequence along with its context. Its antigen is as yet unknown. The data were produced by immunoSEQ multiplex PCR, yet TCRdb's version contains in-frame clones alone and is incomplete. The data show 65,000 to 75,000 clones, about 94% seen once. The data were taken from a study of cytomegalovirus exposure and HLA in healthy donors. Study observations and caveats: Reports indicated that the classifier achieved high specificity and sensitivity in diagnosing cytomegalovirus status.

The J segment lost 6 bases and the V segment lost 1 base, leaving 6 bases of the junction unmatched. Germline V gives CDR1 SGHNT, CDR2 YENEEA. There are 16 residues in the CDR3. The sequenced sample was PBMCs. The chain employs TRBV11-3 and TRBJ2-7; 13 nucleotides match TRBD2. This sequence was found in a man between 18 and 35 years old in good health and CMV-seropositive. CDR3 nucleotides: TGTGCCAGCAGCTTAGGGGGGGGACTAGCGGGAACCGAGCAGTACTTC. Protein product: CASSLGGGLAGTEQYF.